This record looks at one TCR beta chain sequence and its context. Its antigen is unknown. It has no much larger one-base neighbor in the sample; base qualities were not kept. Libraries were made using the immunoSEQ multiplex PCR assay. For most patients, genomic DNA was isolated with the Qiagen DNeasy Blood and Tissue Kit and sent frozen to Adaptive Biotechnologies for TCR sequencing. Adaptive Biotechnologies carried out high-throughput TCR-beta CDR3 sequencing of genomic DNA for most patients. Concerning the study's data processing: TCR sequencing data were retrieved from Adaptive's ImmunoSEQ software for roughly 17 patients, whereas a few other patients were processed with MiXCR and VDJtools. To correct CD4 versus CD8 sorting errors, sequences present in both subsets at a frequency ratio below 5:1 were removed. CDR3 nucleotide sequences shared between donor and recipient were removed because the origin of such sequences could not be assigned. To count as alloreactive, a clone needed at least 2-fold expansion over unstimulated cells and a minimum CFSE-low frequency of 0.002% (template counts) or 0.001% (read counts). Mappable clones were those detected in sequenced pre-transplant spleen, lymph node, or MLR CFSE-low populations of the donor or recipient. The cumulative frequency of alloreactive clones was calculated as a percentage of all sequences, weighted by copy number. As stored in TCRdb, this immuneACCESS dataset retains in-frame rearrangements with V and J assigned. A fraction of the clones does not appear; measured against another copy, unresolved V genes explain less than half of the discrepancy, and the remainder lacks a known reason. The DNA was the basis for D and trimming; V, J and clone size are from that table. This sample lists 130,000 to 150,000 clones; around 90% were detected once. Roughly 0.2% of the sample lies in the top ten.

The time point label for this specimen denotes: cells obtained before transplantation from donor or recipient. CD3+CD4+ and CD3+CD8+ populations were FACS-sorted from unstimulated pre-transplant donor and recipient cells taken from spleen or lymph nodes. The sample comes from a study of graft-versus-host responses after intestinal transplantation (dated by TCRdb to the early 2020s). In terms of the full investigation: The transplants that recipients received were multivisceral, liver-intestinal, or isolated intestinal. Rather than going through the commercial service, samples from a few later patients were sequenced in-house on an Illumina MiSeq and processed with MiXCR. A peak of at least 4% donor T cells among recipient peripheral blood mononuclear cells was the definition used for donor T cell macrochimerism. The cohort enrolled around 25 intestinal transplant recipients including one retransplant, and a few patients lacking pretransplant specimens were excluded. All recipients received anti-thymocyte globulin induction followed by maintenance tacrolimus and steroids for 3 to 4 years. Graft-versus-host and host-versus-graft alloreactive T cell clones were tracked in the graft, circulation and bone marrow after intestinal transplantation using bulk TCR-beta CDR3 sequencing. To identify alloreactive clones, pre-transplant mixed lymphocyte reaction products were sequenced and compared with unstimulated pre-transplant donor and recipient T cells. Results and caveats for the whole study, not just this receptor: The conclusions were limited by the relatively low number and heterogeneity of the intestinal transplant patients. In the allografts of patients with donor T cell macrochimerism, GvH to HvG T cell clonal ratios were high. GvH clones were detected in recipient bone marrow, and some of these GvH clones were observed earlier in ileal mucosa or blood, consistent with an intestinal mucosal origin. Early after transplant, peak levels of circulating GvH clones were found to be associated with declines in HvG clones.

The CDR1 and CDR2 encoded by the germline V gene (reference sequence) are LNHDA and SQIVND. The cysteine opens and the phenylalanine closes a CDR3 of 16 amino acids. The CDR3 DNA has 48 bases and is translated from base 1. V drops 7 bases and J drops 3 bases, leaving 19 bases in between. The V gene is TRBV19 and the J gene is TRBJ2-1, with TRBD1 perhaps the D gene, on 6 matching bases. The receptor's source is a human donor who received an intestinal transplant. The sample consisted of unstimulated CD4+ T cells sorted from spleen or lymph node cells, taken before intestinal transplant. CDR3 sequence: CASIRGRGGGYNEQFF. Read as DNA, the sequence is TGTGCCAGTATCCGAGGCAGGGGTGGGGGCTACAATGAGCAGTTCTTC. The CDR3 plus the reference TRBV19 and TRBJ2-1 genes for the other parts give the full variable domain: DGGITQSPKYLFRKEGQNVTLSCEQNLNHDAMYWYRQDPGQGLRLIYYSQIVNDFQKGDIAEGYSVSREKKESFPLTVTSAQKNPTAFYLCASIRGRGGGYNEQFFGPGTRLTVL.